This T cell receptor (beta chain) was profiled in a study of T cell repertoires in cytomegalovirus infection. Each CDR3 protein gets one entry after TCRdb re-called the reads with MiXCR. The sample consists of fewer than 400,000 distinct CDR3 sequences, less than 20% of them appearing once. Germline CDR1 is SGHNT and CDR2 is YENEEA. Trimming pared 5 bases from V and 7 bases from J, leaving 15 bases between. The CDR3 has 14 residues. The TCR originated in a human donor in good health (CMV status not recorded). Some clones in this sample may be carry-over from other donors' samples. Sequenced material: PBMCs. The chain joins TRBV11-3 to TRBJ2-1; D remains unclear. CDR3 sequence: CASSLRHPGNEQFF. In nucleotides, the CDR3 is TGTGCCAGCAGCCTAAGACACCCTGGGAATGAGCAGTTCTTC.